This T cell receptor beta chain was recorded in a study of blood T cell repertoires in COVID-19. Overall study: Material from acute and convalescent COVID-19 was sourced from the United States, Italy and Spain. T cells, B-cell-depleted T cells, or PBMCs provided the cDNA or gDNA that served as material.

Trimming left V 0 bases short and J 6 bases short, with 12 bases between. The CDR3 loop spans 15 amino acids. CDR1 is SGHDT, CDR2 YYEEEE, per germline. In the source study's methods: From reference gene primer amplification, estimates of nucleated cell counts were derived. TCRdb keeps only in-frame clones here, not all; method: immunoSEQ multiplex PCR. V and J calls plus clone size are reproduced from that table; the DNA served to infer D and trimming. The sample has about 91,000 clones; approximately 76% are singletons. The receptor was isolated from a man in his sixties or seventies with acute or convalescent COVID-19. This chain uses TRBV5-6 with TRBJ2-2; tentatively, D is TRBD1 (5 bases). Sequencing was done on a sample of peripheral blood. Here the CDR3 reads CASSLVTGEAGELFF. The CDR3 region has the DNA TGTGCCAGCAGCTTGGTTACAGGAGAAGCCGGGGAGCTGTTTTTT.